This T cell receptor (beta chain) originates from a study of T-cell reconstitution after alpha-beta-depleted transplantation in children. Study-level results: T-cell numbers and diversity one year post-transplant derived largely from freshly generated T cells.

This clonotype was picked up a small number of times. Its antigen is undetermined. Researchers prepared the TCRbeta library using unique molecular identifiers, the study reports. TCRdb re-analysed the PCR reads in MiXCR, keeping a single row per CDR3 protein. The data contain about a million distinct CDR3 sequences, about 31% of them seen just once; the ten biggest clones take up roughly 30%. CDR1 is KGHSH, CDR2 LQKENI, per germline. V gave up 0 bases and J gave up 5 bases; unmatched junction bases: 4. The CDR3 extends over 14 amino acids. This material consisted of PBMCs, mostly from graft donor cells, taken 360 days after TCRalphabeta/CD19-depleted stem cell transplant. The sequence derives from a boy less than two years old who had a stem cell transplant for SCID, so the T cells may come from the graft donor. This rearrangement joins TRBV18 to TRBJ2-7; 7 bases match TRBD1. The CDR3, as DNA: TGTGCCAGCTCACCACCCGACAGGGTCCACGAGCAGTACTTC. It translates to CASSPPDRVHEQYF.